This TCR beta chain was retrieved from a study of blood T cell repertoires in COVID-19. The wider study: Sources were T cells, B-cell-depleted T cells, or PBMCs; the material itself was cDNA or gDNA.

The CDR3 spans 12 residues. Germline V gene lookup returns CDR1 GTSNPN and CDR2 SVGIG (reference sequence). V was clipped by 2 bases and J by 8 bases, with 11 bases between them. The protocol was immunoSEQ multiplex PCR, while the TCRdb copy is restricted to in-frame clones and leaves out a portion. The sample yields 70,000 or so clones, 65% to 90% seen once. This receptor was obtained from a man between 65 and 85 years old with active or convalescent COVID-19. The specimen sequenced was peripheral blood. The chain employs TRBV30 and TRBJ2-3; D is uncertain. The CDR3 DNA sequence: TGTGCCTGGAGTACCCCCCTAGGTACGCAGTATTTT. It is translated as CAWSTPLGTQYF.